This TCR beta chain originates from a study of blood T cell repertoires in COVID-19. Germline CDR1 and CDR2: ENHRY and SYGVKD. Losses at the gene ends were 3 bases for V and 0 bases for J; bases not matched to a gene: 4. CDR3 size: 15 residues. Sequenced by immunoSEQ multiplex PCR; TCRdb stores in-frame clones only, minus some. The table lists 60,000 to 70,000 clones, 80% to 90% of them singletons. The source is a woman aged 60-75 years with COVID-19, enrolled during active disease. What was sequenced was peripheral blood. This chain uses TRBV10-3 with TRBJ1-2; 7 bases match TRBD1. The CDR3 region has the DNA TGTGCCATCAGTGATCGCACAGGGGCTAACTATGGCTACACCTTC. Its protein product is CAISDRTGANYGYTF.